This T cell receptor beta chain was recovered during a study of cytomegalovirus exposure and HLA in healthy donors. Study overall: Counted in an early data release were tens of millions of unique TCRs from HLA-typed donors. Study observations and caveats: A later analysis showed that HLA-associated TCR beta chains had undergone more clonal expansion than equally common others. Listed as cytomegalovirus-associated were 150 or so TCR beta chains. As immune exposure information, only CMV serostatus was available.

Vbeta (60) and Jbeta (13) primers were used in the PCR. Produced via immunoSEQ multiplex PCR; TCRdb's table is partial and in-frame only. This sample carries roughly 100,000 clones, 82% of them seen once, and the ten largest clones take 1.6%. As regards this clone: The antigen is not known.

V was pared by 5 bases and J by 5 bases, with 7 bases of the junction left unmatched. The germline V gene encodes CDR1 SGHRS and CDR2 YFSETQ. The CDR3 loop spans 14 amino acids. J is TRBJ2-3 and V is TRBV5-1, with 8 bases fitting TRBD2. The sample comprised PBMCs. This clonotype was sampled from a man aged 45-60 years in good health and CMV-seronegative. CDR3 region: CASRTGTSQDTQYF. The CDR3 region has the DNA TGCGCCAGCAGAACCGGGACTAGTCAAGATACGCAGTATTTT.